These 26 T cell receptor beta chains share one sample of origin, sequenced in a study of regulatory T cells in long-lasting Graves disease. The time point denotes: persistent/refractory GD, antithyroid drugs over 5 years with positive TRAb. With RNA extracted from PBMCs as input, the TCR library was made. Arm-PCR of CDR3 regions with iRepertoire HTBI primers generated TCR beta libraries. MiXCR was run by TCRdb on the multiplex PCR reads, yielding one entry per CDR3 protein. The repertoire holds fewer than 550,000 distinct CDR3 sequences, with 20% to 25% as singletons. Specimen: peripheral blood mononuclear cells (PBMCs), collected when the disease was refractory, from a patient treated with antithyroid drugs. These receptors all stem from a female donor with Graves disease.

The rearrangement links TRBV29-1 to TRBJ2-7; D is undetermined. CDR1 and CDR2 from the germline V gene are SQVTM and ANQGSEA. The CDR3 runs to 10 residues. Trimming removed 6 bases from V and 12 bases from J, with 15 bases in between. The CDR3 loop is CSVEIGVLYF. The CDR3 coding sequence is TGCAGCGTCGAGATTGGGGTTTTGTACTTC.

This clonotype was counted once. The CDR3 loop reads CASSLLSSGSGDEQFF. CDR3 DNA sequence: TGTGCCAGCAGTTTATTATCTAGCGGGAGCGGTGATGAGCAGTTCTTC. The chain links TRBV12-3 or TRBV12-4 to TRBJ2-1; 10 nucleotides match TRBD2. The CDR3 extends over 16 amino acids. J gave up 8 bases and V 2 bases, and 9 bases lay outside the gene matches.

This clonotype has at least ten counts. The chain uses TRBV15 and TRBJ1-6; D gene uncertain. The V gene's germline CDR1 is LNHNV and CDR2 YYDKDF (reference sequence). V was trimmed by 0 bases and J by 7 bases, leaving 10 bases between them. This CDR3 has 15 residues. The CDR3, as DNA: TGTGCCACCAGCAGAGACTACAGCACGAATTCACCCCTCCACTTT. Its protein is CATSRDYSTNSPLHF.

This clonotype was observed a handful of times. This sequence joins TRBV27 and TRBJ1-5; TRBD1 is a possible D gene (5 bases). CDR3 length: 14 amino acids. Germline V gene sequence: CDR1 MNHEY, CDR2 SMNVEV (reference sequence). V was clipped by 8 bases and J by 1 base, with 12 bases between them. CDR3 sequence (DNA): TGTGCCAGCTACCGGGGGGTGAGCAATCAGCCCCAGCATTTT. Translation: CASYRGVSNQPQHF.

Regarding this clonotype: A read error may be the cause here, since a much bigger clone is one base away. This sequence joins TRBV3-1 and TRBJ1-2, with D perhaps matching TRBD1 (6 bases). Between the trimmed V and J ends, which lost 5 bases and 6 bases, there was a span of 16 bases. CDR1 LGHDT and CDR2 YNNKEL come from the germline V gene (reference sequence). The CDR3 runs to 14 residues. CDR3 residues: CASSDYRDTHGYTF. Written as DNA, the CDR3 is TGTGCCAGCAGCGACTACCGGGACACCCATGGCTACACCTTC.

This clonotype came up a few times. A much larger clone is a single base away; this may be a read error. The rearrangement joins TRBV6-2 or TRBV6-3 to TRBJ2-7; a possible D gene is TRBD2 (6 bases). CDR1 is MNHEY and CDR2 is SVGEGT in the germline V gene. Deletions cut 0 bases from V and 6 bases from J, with 15 bases between. The CDR3 sequence is 15 residues long. The CDR3 is CASSYSSGVLGEQYF. The CDR3 bases are TGTGCCAGCAGTTACTCGTCGGGAGTACTCGGCGAGCAGTACTTC.

The chain is built from TRBV9 and TRBJ2-7, with a weak D call TRBD2 (5 bases). V lost 0 bases and J lost 8, with 12 bases in between. The length of the CDR3 is 13 residues. Per germline, CDR1 SGDLS and CDR2 YYNGEE. The CDR3 region has the DNA TGTGCCAGCAGCGTAGCTACGTCGGGGAAGCAGTACTTC. This codes for CASSVATSGKQYF.

This clonotype occurred many times. The chain couples TRBV28 to TRBJ2-5; 9 bases align to TRBD1. CDR3 length: 17 residues. The ends lost 2 bases at V and 5 bases at J; junction bases unmatched: 12. Germline CDR1 MDHEN, CDR2 SYDVKM. The CDR3 bases are TGTGCCAGCAGTTTAACGACGACAGGGGGAATGTCGGAGACCCAGTACTTC. This gives the protein CASSLTTTGGMSETQYF.

This clonotype was seen repeatedly, ten times or more. The V and J genes are TRBV27 and TRBJ1-5, with 7 bases matching TRBD1. This CDR3 contains 17 residues. Germline V CDR1 and CDR2: MNHEY, SMNVEV (reference sequence). V was clipped by 2 bases and J by 5 bases; unmatched bases: 12. The chain's CDR3 is CASSLTFDRAVHQPQHF. In DNA form, the CDR3 reads TGTGCCAGCAGTTTAACTTTCGACAGGGCGGTTCATCAGCCCCAGCATTTT.

This clonotype was picked up many times. The chain combines TRBV7-8 with TRBJ2-7; perhaps TRBD1 as D (6 bases). V lost 7 bases and J lost 6, with 19 bases in between. Germline CDR1 is SGHVS and CDR2 is FQNEAQ. This CDR3 is built from 14 residues. The CDR3 loop reads CASTRGRGSGEQYF. In DNA form, the CDR3 reads TGTGCCAGCACCCGAGGAAGGGGGTCGGGCGAGCAGTACTTC.

There are a few counts of this clonotype. The chain combines TRBV6-1 with TRBJ2-7, with D possibly TRBD2 on 7 matching bases. V lost 10 bases and J lost 5, with 12 bases in between. This CDR3 comprises 11 residues. CDR1 is MNHNS, CDR2 SASEGT, per germline. The CDR3 bases are TGTGCCACCAGGCGGGGGCACGAGCAGTACTTC. This codes for CATRRGHEQYF.

The chain couples TRBV4-3 to TRBJ2-7; TRBD2 agrees at 8 bases. Germline V gene lookup returns CDR1 LGHNA and CDR2 YSLEER. Germline trimming cut 4 bases from V and 0 bases from J; bases unmatched to any gene: 5. The CDR3 sequence is 15 residues long. Here the CDR3 reads CASSPLAGPSYEQYF. CDR3 coding DNA: TGCGCCAGCAGCCCCCTAGCGGGTCCCTCCTACGAGCAGTACTTC.

The sample holds a few counts of this clonotype. The chain employs TRBV7-2 and TRBJ2-2, with D unclear. This CDR3 region has 13 residues. V lost 3 bases to trimming and J lost 3 bases, with 5 bases between them. Per germline, CDR1 SGHTA and CDR2 FQGNSA. The CDR3 region is CASSLPYTGELFF. The DNA for the CDR3 is TGTGCCAGCAGCTTGCCGTACACCGGGGAGCTGTTTTTT.

Here the CDR3 reads CASSPGGPVDTQYF. The CDR3 region has the DNA TGTGCCAGCAGCCCCGGGGGGCCGGTAGATACGCAGTATTTT. The genes are TRBV7-9 and TRBJ2-3; D is perhaps TRBD2 (7 bases). CDR3 length equals 14 residues. Per germline, CDR1 SEHNR and CDR2 FQNEAQ (reference sequence). Trimming stripped 5 bases from V and 5 bases from J, with 14 bases between.

This clonotype was found a few times. The chain combines TRBV6-1 with TRBJ2-2; D is undetermined. The CDR3 is 14 amino acids. Germline V gene data show CDR1 as MNHNS and CDR2 as SASEGT. Deletions cut 6 bases from V and 2 bases from J, with 10 bases between. The CDR3, as DNA: TGTGCCAGCAGGTCCGGCAGAAACACCGGGGAGCTGTTTTTT. Protein: CASRSGRNTGELFF.

This clonotype was seen at least ten times. The rearrangement links TRBV12-3 or TRBV12-4 to TRBJ1-2, with 8 nucleotides matching TRBD1. With V trimmed by 1 base and J by 1 base, 5 bases remained unmatched. The CDR3 spans 16 residues. The CDR3 DNA sequence: TGTGCCAGCAGTTTAGAAAGAGGACAGGGTAACTATGGCTACACCTTC. Translation: CASSLERGQGNYGYTF.

This chain links TRBV20-1 with TRBJ1-5; D is perhaps TRBD1 (5 bases). The CDR3 sequence is 14 residues long. V was shortened by 3 bases and J by 2 bases, with 11 bases between the two germline ends. Germline V gene data show CDR1 as DFQATT and CDR2 as SNEGSKA (reference sequence). For the CDR3, the DNA is TGCAGTGCTAGCAAATCGGGGGGCAATCAGCCCCAGCATTTT. This encodes CSASKSGGNQPQHF.

The table lists this clonotype with many counts. The chain couples TRBV12-3 or TRBV12-4 to TRBJ1-1; TRBD1 is a possible D gene (5 bases). CDR3 length: 12 residues. Trimming stripped 5 bases from V and 11 bases from J, with 15 bases between. The CDR3 bases are TGTGCCAGCAGTCCCCATGGGGGTTTTGCTTTCTTT. Protein product: CASSPHGGFAFF.

This clonotype was counted only a few times. This sequence joins TRBV6-5 and TRBJ2-1, with 12 nucleotides matching TRBD2. The length of the CDR3 is 16 residues. Trimming took 2 bases from V and 4 from J; bases not matched to a gene: 3. Germline V gene data show CDR1 as MNHEY and CDR2 as SVGAGI. CDR3 in amino acids: CASSYTGLAGYNEQFF. The CDR3 bases are TGTGCCAGCAGTTACACCGGACTAGCGGGGTACAATGAGCAGTTCTTC.

Concerning this clonotype itself: It may be a read error: a sequence one base away is much more abundant. J is TRBJ1-4 and V is TRBV6-5; D is perhaps TRBD1 (5 bases). Germline V gives CDR1 MNHEY, CDR2 SVGAGI. This CDR3 comprises 15 residues. DNA of the CDR3: TGTGCCAGCAGTTACTCGAAAGGGGTCGGTGAAAAACTGCTTTTT. This gives the protein CASSYSKGVGEKLLF.

This clonotype was seen only a few times. The rearrangement joins TRBV28 to TRBJ1-2; 8 bases align to TRBD1. V lost 5 bases and J lost 2; bases outside the gene matches: 10. Germline assignment: CDR1 MDHEN and CDR2 SYDVKM. This CDR3 has 16 residues. The CDR3 here is CASSAGQDPVNYGYTF. CDR3 DNA sequence: TGTGCCAGCAGTGCGGGACAGGACCCTGTGAACTATGGCTACACCTTC.

This clonotype occurred a few times. The chain recombines TRBV12-3 or TRBV12-4 with TRBJ1-3; D uncertain. V lost 8 bases and J 0 bases, leaving 5 bases between the germline ends. This CDR3 is 12 amino acids long. The CDR3 is CASGFSGNTIYF. The DNA of the CDR3 is TGTGCCAGCGGATTCTCTGGAAACACCATATATTTT.

The rearrangement links TRBV9 to TRBJ2-1; 10 bases line up with TRBD2. This CDR3 is built from 16 residues. The V and J ends lost 2 bases and 0 bases, in that order; junction bases with no gene match: 2. Germline V gene data show CDR1 as SGDLS and CDR2 as YYNGEE. CDR3 bases: TGTGCCAGCAGCGTTACTAGCGGGGTCTCCTACAATGAGCAGTTCTTC. Its translation: CASSVTSGVSYNEQFF.

This clonotype was recorded a few times. This rearrangement joins TRBV7-3 to TRBJ2-5; 12 nucleotides line up with TRBD1. Germline V gene sequence: CDR1 SGHTA, CDR2 FQGTGA. There are 15 residues in the CDR3. Unmatched junction bases numbered 2, after V lost 2 bases and J lost 4 bases. The DNA for the CDR3 is TGTGCCAGCAGCTTAGGGACAGGGGGCCCAGAGACCCAGTACTTC. Amino acid sequence: CASSLGTGGPETQYF.

The rearrangement links TRBV7-8 to TRBJ1-3; 7 bases map to TRBD1. V dropped 5 bases and J dropped 2; count of bases not matched to a gene: 12. CDR3 length: 17 residues. The V gene's germline CDR1 is SGHVS and CDR2 FQNEAQ. CDR3 in DNA: TGTGCCAGCAGCCCCCAGGGGGACCCTGGGCCTGGAAACACCATATATTTT. It specifies CASSPQGDPGPGNTIYF.

This clonotype was recorded at least ten times. The chain carries TRBV29-1 and TRBJ1-2; possible D gene TRBD1, 5 bases. CDR1 is SQVTM and CDR2 is ANQGSEA in the germline V gene. Trimming left V 4 bases short and J 6 bases short, with 15 bases between. This CDR3 region has 13 residues. In nucleotides, the CDR3 is TGCAGCGTTGTCTCCGGGGACGCCAATGGCTACACCTTC. This sequence encodes CSVVSGDANGYTF.